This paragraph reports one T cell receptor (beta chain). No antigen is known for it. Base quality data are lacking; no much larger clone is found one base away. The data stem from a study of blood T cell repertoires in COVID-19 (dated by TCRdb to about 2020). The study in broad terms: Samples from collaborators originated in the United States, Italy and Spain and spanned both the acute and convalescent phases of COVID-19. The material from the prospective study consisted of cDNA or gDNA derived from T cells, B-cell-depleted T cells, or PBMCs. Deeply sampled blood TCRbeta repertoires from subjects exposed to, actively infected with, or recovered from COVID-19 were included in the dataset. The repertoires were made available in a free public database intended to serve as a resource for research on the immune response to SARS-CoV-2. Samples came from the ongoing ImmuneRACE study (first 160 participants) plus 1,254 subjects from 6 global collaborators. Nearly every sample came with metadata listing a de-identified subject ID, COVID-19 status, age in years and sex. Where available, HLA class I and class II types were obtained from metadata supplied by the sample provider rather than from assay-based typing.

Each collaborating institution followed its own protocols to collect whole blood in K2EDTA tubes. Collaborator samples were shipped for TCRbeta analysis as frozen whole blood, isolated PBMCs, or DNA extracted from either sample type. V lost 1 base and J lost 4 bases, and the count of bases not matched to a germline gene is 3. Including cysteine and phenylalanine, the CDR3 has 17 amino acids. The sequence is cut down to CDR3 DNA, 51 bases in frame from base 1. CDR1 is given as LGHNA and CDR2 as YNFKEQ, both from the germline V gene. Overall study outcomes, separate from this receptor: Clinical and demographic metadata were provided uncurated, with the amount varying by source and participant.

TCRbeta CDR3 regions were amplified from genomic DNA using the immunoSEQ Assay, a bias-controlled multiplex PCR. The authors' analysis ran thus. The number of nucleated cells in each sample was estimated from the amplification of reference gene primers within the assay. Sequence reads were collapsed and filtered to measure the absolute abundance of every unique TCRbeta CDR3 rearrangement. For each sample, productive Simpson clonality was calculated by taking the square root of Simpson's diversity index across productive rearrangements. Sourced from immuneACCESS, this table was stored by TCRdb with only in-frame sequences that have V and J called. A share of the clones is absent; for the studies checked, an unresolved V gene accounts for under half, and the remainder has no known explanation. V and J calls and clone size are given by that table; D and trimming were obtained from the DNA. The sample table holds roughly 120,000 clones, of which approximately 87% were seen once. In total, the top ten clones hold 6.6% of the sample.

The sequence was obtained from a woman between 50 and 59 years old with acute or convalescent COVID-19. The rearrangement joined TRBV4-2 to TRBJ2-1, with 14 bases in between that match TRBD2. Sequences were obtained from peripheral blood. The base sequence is TGTGCCAGCAGCCAAGGGGGACTAGCGGGGGTTTACAATGAGCAGTTCTTC. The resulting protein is CASSQGGLAGVYNEQFF.